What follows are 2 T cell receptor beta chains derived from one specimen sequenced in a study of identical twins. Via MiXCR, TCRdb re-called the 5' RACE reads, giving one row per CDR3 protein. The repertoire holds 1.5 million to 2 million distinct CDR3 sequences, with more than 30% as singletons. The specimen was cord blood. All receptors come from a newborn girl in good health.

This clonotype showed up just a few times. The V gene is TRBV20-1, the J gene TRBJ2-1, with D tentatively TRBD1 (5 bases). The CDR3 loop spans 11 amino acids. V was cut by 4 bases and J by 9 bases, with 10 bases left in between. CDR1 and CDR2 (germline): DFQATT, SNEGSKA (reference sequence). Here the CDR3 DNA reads TGCAGTGCTACAAAGGGGCGTGAGCAGTTCTTC. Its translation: CSATKGREQFF.

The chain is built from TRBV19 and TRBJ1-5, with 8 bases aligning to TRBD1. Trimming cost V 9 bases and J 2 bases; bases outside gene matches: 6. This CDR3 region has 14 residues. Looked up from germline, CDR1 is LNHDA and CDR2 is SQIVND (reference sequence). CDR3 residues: CASGKDRGNQPQHF. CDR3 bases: TGTGCCAGCGGAAAGGACAGGGGCAATCAGCCCCAGCATTTT.